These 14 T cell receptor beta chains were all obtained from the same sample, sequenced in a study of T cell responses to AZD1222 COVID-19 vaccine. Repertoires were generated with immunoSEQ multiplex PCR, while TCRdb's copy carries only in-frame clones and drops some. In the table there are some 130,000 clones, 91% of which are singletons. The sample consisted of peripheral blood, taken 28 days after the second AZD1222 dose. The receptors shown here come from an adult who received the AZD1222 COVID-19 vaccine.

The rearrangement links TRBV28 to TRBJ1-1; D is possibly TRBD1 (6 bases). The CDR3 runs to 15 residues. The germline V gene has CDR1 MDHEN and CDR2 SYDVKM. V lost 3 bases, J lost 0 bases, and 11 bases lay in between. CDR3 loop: CASSLTGFMNTEAFF. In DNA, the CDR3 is TGTGCCAGCAGTTTGACAGGTTTCATGAACACTGAAGCTTTCTTT.

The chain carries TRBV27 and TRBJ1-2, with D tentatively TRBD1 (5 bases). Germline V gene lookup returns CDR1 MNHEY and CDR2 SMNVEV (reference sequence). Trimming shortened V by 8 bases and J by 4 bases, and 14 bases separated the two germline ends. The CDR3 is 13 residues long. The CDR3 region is CASSPGASYGYTF. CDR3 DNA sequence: TGTGCCAGCTCCCCTGGGGCATCCTATGGCTACACCTTC.

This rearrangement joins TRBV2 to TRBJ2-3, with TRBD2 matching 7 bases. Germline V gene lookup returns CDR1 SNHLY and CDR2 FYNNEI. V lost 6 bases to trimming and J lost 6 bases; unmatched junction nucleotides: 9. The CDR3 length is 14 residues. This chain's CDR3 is CASRGTTPLDTQYF. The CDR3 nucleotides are TGTGCCAGCAGGGGGACTACCCCACTGGATACGCAGTATTTT.

For the CDR3, the DNA is TGTGCCAGCACCCCGGGGGGAGTCAACCGTGGCGGGGAGCTGTTTTTT. Translating gives CASTPGGVNRGGELFF. The chain recombines TRBV9 with TRBJ2-2, with 7 bases aligning to TRBD2. CDR1 and CDR2 (germline): SGDLS, YYNGEE. The CDR3 is made up of 16 amino acids. The ends lost 6 bases at V and 7 bases at J; junction bases unmatched: 15.

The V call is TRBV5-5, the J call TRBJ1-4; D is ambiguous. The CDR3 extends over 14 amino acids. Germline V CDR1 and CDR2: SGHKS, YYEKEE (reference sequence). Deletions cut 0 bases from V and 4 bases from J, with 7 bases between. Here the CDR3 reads CASSLERYNEKLFF. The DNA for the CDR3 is TGTGCCAGCAGCTTGGAACGGTATAATGAAAAACTGTTTTTT.

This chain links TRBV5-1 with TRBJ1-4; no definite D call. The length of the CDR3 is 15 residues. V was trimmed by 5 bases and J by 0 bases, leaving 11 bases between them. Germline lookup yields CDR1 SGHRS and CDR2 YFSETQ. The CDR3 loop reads CASSPTEATNEKLFF. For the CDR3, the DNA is TGCGCCAGCAGTCCTACGGAGGCAACTAATGAAAAACTGTTTTTT.

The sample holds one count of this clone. This chain's CDR3 is CAIIGLASNEQFF. As DNA, the CDR3 is TGTGCCATCATAGGACTAGCGAGCAATGAGCAGTTCTTC. This chain uses TRBV24-1 with TRBJ2-1; the match to TRBD2 covers 9 bases. Trimming took 11 bases from V and 6 from J; bases not matched to a gene: 7. The CDR3 sequence is 13 residues long. Germline CDR1 reads KGHDR; CDR2 reads SFDVKD.

The CDR3 coding sequence is TGTGCCAGCAGCTTAGCCTATCAAAGCAATGAGCAGTTCTTC. It yields the protein CASSLAYQSNEQFF. This chain uses TRBV11-2 with TRBJ2-1, with D unresolved. Germline lookup yields CDR1 SGHAT and CDR2 FQNNGV. The V end lost 1 base, the J end lost 6 bases, and 10 bases lay between the germline ends. The CDR3 contains 14 residues.

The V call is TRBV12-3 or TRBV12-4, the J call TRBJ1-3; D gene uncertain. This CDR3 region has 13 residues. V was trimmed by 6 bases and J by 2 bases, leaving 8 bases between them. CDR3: CASRTITGNTIYF. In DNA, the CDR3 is TGTGCCAGCAGAACAATTACTGGAAACACCATATATTTT.

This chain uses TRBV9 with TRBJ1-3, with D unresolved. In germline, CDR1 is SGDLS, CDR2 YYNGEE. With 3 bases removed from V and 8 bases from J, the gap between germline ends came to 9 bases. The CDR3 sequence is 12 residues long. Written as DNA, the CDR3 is TGTGCCAGCAGCGCCCTTGCGGACACCATATATTTT. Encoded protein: CASSALADTIYF. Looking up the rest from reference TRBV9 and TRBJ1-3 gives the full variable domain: DSGVTQTPKHLITATGQRVTLRCSPRSGDLSVYWYQQSLDQGLQFLIQYYNGEERAKGNILERFSAQQFPDLHSELNLSSLELGDSALYFCASSALADTIYFGEGSWLTVV.

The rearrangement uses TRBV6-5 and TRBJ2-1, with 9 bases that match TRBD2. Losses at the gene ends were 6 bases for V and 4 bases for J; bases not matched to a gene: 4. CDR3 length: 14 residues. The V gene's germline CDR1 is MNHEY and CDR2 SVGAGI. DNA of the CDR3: TGTGCCAGCAGAATGACTAGCGGATACAATGAGCAGTTCTTC. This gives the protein CASRMTSGYNEQFF.

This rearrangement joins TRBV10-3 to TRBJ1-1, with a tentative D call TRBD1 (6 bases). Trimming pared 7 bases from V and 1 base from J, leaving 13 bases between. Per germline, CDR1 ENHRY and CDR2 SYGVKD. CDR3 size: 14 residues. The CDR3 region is CAITPPGENTEAFF. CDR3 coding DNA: TGTGCCATCACGCCGCCAGGGGAGAACACTGAAGCTTTCTTT.

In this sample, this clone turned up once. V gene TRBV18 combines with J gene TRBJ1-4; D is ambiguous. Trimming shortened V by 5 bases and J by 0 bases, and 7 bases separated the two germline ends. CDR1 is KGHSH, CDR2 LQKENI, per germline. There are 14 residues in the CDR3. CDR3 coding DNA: TGTGCCAGCTCAAACCCAGCAACTAATGAAAAACTGTTTTTT. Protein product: CASSNPATNEKLFF.

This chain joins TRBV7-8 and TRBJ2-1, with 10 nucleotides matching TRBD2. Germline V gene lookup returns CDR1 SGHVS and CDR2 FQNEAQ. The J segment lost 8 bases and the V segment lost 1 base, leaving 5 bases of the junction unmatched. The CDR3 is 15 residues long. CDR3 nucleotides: TGTGCCAGCAGCTTAGAGGCTAGCGGGAGCTATGAGCAGTTCTTC. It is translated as CASSLEASGSYEQFF.